These 32 T cell receptor beta chains share one sample of origin, sequenced in a study of OX40 agonist ivuxolimab in advanced cancers. Assay: immunoSEQ multiplex PCR; the TCRdb copy retains only in-frame clones and omits some. The sample has approximately 99,000 clones, approximately 93% seen once. This material consisted of CD4+ or CD8+ T cells sorted from blood, taken in a trial of the OX40 agonist ivuxolimab. The receptors were gathered from an adult with an advanced solid tumor such as melanoma, head and neck, liver or kidney cancer.

The V gene is TRBV5-1, the J gene TRBJ2-5; TRBD2 matches 7 bases. Looked up from germline, CDR1 is SGHRS and CDR2 is YFSETQ. With V trimmed by 2 bases and J by 1 base, 8 bases remained unmatched. The CDR3 sequence is 16 residues long. The CDR3 region is CASSFGTSGAQETQYF. In nucleotides, the CDR3 is TGCGCCAGCAGCTTTGGGACCAGCGGGGCCCAAGAGACCCAGTACTTC.

V gene TRBV7-2 combines with J gene TRBJ2-7; TRBD2 agrees at 9 bases. V lost 0 bases and J lost 4; bases outside the gene matches: 13. CDR1 and CDR2 (germline): SGHTA, FQGNSA. This CDR3 comprises 18 residues. The CDR3 nucleotides read TGTGCCAGCAGCTTAGCGGTAACTGCGGGAGGGCCGACTTACGAGCAGTACTTC. Its translation: CASSLAVTAGGPTYEQYF.

The chain recombines TRBV7-6 with TRBJ2-7, with TRBD1 matching 8 bases. Germline CDR1 reads SGHVS; CDR2 reads FNYEAQ. Losses at the gene ends were 3 bases for V and 4 bases for J; bases not matched to a gene: 11. CDR3 length: 16 amino acids. CDR3 nucleotide sequence: TGTGCCAGCAGCTTCACCCCCACAGGGGGGAGATACGAGCAGTACTTC. Residues: CASSFTPTGGRYEQYF.

The J gene is TRBJ2-1, the V gene TRBV12-5; D is perhaps TRBD1 (6 bases). The germline V gene has CDR1 LGHNT and CDR2 FRNRAP. The CDR3 spans 16 residues. V lost 6 bases and J 9 bases, leaving 24 bases between the germline ends. CDR3 sequence reads: CASGPNPRGLQGEQFF. CDR3 nucleotides: TGTGCTAGTGGACCTAATCCTAGGGGTCTACAGGGTGAGCAGTTCTTC.

V usage is TRBV7-2 and J usage is TRBJ1-5; D unclear. In germline, CDR1 is SGHTA, CDR2 FQGNSA. This CDR3 has 15 residues. V was clipped by 0 bases and J by 3 bases, with 9 bases between them. The CDR3 bases are TGTGCCAGCAGCTTAGCGCTCGGGAACAATCAGCCCCAGCATTTT. Translating it yields CASSLALGNNQPQHF.

As DNA, the CDR3 is TGTGCCAGCAGCCCCGGGACAGGGGGCGGTTCAGATACGCAGTATTTT. This translates into CASSPGTGGGSDTQYF. The chain is built from TRBV28 and TRBJ2-3, with 12 positions matching TRBD1. CDR1 MDHEN and CDR2 SYDVKM come from the germline V gene. After removal of 6 bases from V and 4 bases from J, the junction contained 8 bases not matched to a gene. The CDR3 has 16 amino acids.

This clone was counted only a few times. This chain uses TRBV6-5 with TRBJ1-2; no clear D gene. The CDR3 sequence is 14 residues long. Trimming took off 6 bases at V and 6 bases at J, with 17 bases between the two ends. Germline values: CDR1 MNHEY, CDR2 SVGAGI. The CDR3 reads CASSPRPFGHGYTF. The CDR3 nucleotides are TGTGCCAGCAGCCCTAGACCTTTTGGGCATGGCTACACCTTC.

The rearrangement links TRBV12-1 to TRBJ1-1; the table's D call TRBD1 went unverified against the DNA. TRBV12-1 counts as a pseudogene. This CDR3 is 16 amino acids long. Written as DNA, the CDR3 is TGTGCCAGCAGCACCGGGACAGGGGATTTGAACACTGAAGCTTTCTTT. Its protein is CASSTGTGDLNTEAFF.

This clone was detected only once. The gene calls are TRBV6-6 and TRBJ1-1; maybe TRBD1 (6 bases). CDR3 length: 14 amino acids. In germline, CDR1 is MNHNY, CDR2 SVGAGI (reference sequence). V gave up 0 bases and J gave up 5 bases, with 10 bases separating them. The CDR3 coding sequence is TGTGCCAGCAGTTACTCGCCAGGGGAGACTGAAGCTTTCTTT. Translating it yields CASSYSPGETEAFF.

The chain couples TRBV7-2 to TRBJ2-1; D perhaps matches TRBD2 (7 bases). V gave up 10 bases and J gave up 13 bases, with 20 bases separating them. CDR3 size: 12 residues. CDR1 and CDR2 from the germline V gene are SGHTA and FQGNSA. CDR3 sequence: CANRRGAGAQFF. CDR3 coding DNA: TGTGCCAACCGCCGGGGGGCGGGGGCCCAGTTCTTC.

The chain has TRBV18 and TRBJ1-6, with TRBD1 matching over 8 bases. V was pared by 3 bases and J by 8 bases, with 6 bases of the junction left unmatched. This CDR3 region has 15 residues. CDR1 and CDR2 from the germline V gene are KGHSH and LQKENI. CDR3: CASSPPQGGDSPLHF. The CDR3 DNA follows: TGTGCCAGCTCACCGCCACAGGGGGGTGATTCACCCCTCCACTTT.

This clone showed up just once. The chain uses TRBV11-2 and TRBJ2-1; 12 bases map to TRBD2. V was clipped by 1 base and J by 8 bases; unmatched bases: 6. The CDR3 totals 16 residues. In germline, CDR1 is SGHAT, CDR2 FQNNGV. CDR3 protein: CASSLGTSGARHEQFF. The DNA for the CDR3 is TGTGCCAGCAGCTTAGGGACTAGCGGGGCTCGCCATGAGCAGTTCTTC.

A single count supports this clone. The chain uses TRBV2 and TRBJ2-7; 7 positions agree with TRBD1. There are 14 residues in the CDR3. Germline values: CDR1 SNHLY, CDR2 FYNNEI. Losses at the gene ends were 7 bases for V and 0 bases for J; bases not matched to a gene: 6. CDR3 sequence (DNA): TGTGCCAGCACCAGACAGGGCAGCTCCTACGAGCAGTACTTC. It specifies CASTRQGSSYEQYF.

This sequence joins TRBV7-9 and TRBJ1-1; 11 positions agree with TRBD1. The CDR3 contains 15 residues. Germline V gene sequence: CDR1 SEHNR, CDR2 FQNEAQ (reference sequence). V shed 3 bases, J shed 4 bases, and the junction held 4 bases outside the gene matches. The CDR3 is CASSFPGQGATEAFF. CDR3 nucleotides: TGTGCCAGCAGCTTCCCAGGACAGGGGGCCACTGAAGCTTTCTTT.

V gene TRBV11-2 combines with J gene TRBJ2-3; D uncertain. Germline CDR1 reads SGHAT; CDR2 reads FQNNGV. The germline V and J ends were trimmed by 1 base and 7 bases, with 12 bases remaining between them. The CDR3 consists of 14 residues. This CDR3 reads CASSLAASLYTQYF. The CDR3 DNA follows: TGTGCCAGCAGCTTAGCGGCCAGCTTGTATACGCAGTATTTT.

For the CDR3, the DNA is TGTGCCAGCAGACCCGGGACTAGCGGTTACAATGAGCAGTTCTTC. Protein product: CASRPGTSGYNEQFF. The chain uses TRBV6-5 and TRBJ2-1, with 11 bases lining up with TRBD2. CDR1 is MNHEY and CDR2 is SVGAGI in the germline V gene. The V gene end was trimmed by 6 bases and the J gene end by 4 bases; junction bases not matched to a gene: 5. This CDR3 region has 15 residues.

V gene TRBV28 combines with J gene TRBJ1-1; D possibly corresponds to TRBD1 (6 bases). Germline V gene lookup returns CDR1 MDHEN and CDR2 SYDVKM. V lost 5 bases and J 1 base, leaving 11 bases between the germline ends. This CDR3 comprises 14 residues. The CDR3, as DNA: TGTGCCAGCAGTCAACAGGGCTCGAACACTGAAGCTTTCTTT. This translates into CASSQQGSNTEAFF.

This chain uses TRBV6-5 with TRBJ2-3, with a possible D match to TRBD2 (7 bases). V lost 2 bases and J 12 bases, leaving 9 bases between the germline ends. From germline, CDR1 is MNHEY and CDR2 SVGAGI. The CDR3 consists of 11 residues. CDR3 loop: CASSYRGAQYF. Here the CDR3 DNA reads TGTGCCAGCAGTTACCGGGGGGCCCAGTATTTT.

The chain employs TRBV4-3 and TRBJ1-6, with D unresolved. Germline V gene data show CDR1 as LGHNA and CDR2 as YSLEER. V was cut by 6 bases and J by 10 bases, with 22 bases left in between. The CDR3 is 16 amino acids. The CDR3 DNA reads as TGCGCCAGCAGGTCGAAGTCGGCGGGGAGTCGCTCACCCCTCCACTTT. Translated: CASRSKSAGSRSPLHF.

This chain connects TRBV28 to TRBJ2-5; D is uncertain. The germline CDR1 and CDR2 sequences are MDHEN and SYDVKM. The CDR3 runs 14 residues. Trimming stripped 4 bases from V and 3 bases from J, with 12 bases between. CDR3 bases: TGTGCCAGCAGTTCCCCAGGCAGAGAAGAGACCCAGTACTTC. It encodes CASSSPGREETQYF.

This clone has only one observation. The CDR3 DNA sequence: TGTGCCAGCAGCTTAGCCTTGGGACAGGGGGCTAACAATGAGCAGTTCTTC. As protein: CASSLALGQGANNEQFF. The chain employs TRBV7-6 and TRBJ2-1, with 12 bases identical to TRBD1. CDR1 is SGHVS, CDR2 FNYEAQ, per germline. V lost 0 bases to trimming and J lost 5 bases; unmatched junction nucleotides: 5. The CDR3 consists of 17 residues.

V usage is TRBV7-2 and J usage is TRBJ2-7, with 14 bases matching TRBD2. V lost 4 bases to trimming and J lost 3 bases; unmatched junction nucleotides: 11. The CDR3 spans 18 residues. The germline CDR1 and CDR2 sequences are SGHTA and FQGNSA. In DNA, the CDR3 is TGTGCCAGCAGCTCCGGACTAGCGGGAGGCCCCCCGTACTACGAGCAGTACTTC. It is translated as CASSSGLAGGPPYYEQYF.

This sequence joins TRBV6-5 and TRBJ2-7, with D possibly TRBD2 on 5 matching bases. V dropped 4 bases and J dropped 3 bases, with 13 bases sitting between them. CDR3 size: 14 residues. Germline CDR1 MNHEY, CDR2 SVGAGI. The CDR3 sequence: CASSSPGKNYEQYF. The CDR3 coding sequence is TGTGCCAGCAGTTCCCCCGGGAAAAACTACGAGCAGTACTTC.

The chain couples TRBV28 to TRBJ2-1; 7 positions match TRBD1. This CDR3 spans 17 amino acids. V shed 2 bases, J shed 8 bases, and the junction held 15 bases outside the gene matches. Germline V gene lookup returns CDR1 MDHEN and CDR2 SYDVKM. The CDR3 bases are TGTGCCAGCAGTTTAACGCTATACCCAGGGGGTGTCGATGAGCAGTTCTTC. Translating it yields CASSLTLYPGGVDEQFF.

V and J are TRBV15 and TRBJ1-5; D gene ambiguous. Germline loops: CDR1 LNHNV, CDR2 YYDKDF (reference sequence). The CDR3 has 13 residues. Trimming took 1 base from V and 6 from J, leaving 7 bases between them. The CDR3 nucleotides are TGTGCCACCAGCAGAGTCCCGAGTCAGCCCCAGCATTTT. It codes for CATSRVPSQPQHF. The whole variable domain, filled in from reference TRBV15 and TRBJ1-5, reads DAMVIQNPRYQVTQFGKPVTLSCSQTLNHNVMYWYQQKSSQAPKLLFHYYDKDFNNEADTPDNFQSRRPNTSFCFLDIRSPGLGDTAMYLCATSRVPSQPQHFGDGTRLSIL.

The rearrangement links TRBV6-1 to TRBJ1-2; 8 bases line up with TRBD1. V gave up 4 bases and J gave up 6 bases; unmatched junction bases: 10. There are 15 residues in the CDR3. Germline V gene lookup returns CDR1 MNHNS and CDR2 SASEGT. CDR3: CASSVMGTGDHGYTF. The DNA for the CDR3 is TGTGCCAGCAGTGTGATGGGGACAGGTGACCATGGCTACACCTTC.

The chain combines TRBV19 with TRBJ2-1; TRBD2 aligns across 8 bases. Germline V CDR1 and CDR2: LNHDA, SQIVND (reference sequence). CDR3 length equals 14 residues. The V and J ends lost 5 bases and 5 bases, in that order; junction bases with no gene match: 5. CDR3 sequence (DNA): TGTGCCAGTAGTGCGGGGGGTTATAACAATGAGCAGTTCTTC. Its translation is CASSAGGYNNEQFF.

V gene TRBV5-8 combines with J gene TRBJ2-3; D ambiguous. The CDR3 totals 16 residues. Between the trimmed V and J ends, which lost 1 base and 4 bases, there was a span of 16 bases. Germline V gives CDR1 SGHTS, CDR2 YDEGEE. CDR3: CASSLKLSSTADTQYF. The DNA of the CDR3 is TGTGCCAGCAGCTTGAAGTTGTCGTCGACCGCAGATACGCAGTATTTT.

The table lists this clone with a count of one. The chain links TRBV7-2 to TRBJ1-5; D remains unclear. The CDR3 has 13 residues. In germline, CDR1 is SGHTA, CDR2 FQGNSA. Deletions cut 3 bases from V and 7 bases from J, with 10 bases between. The CDR3 nucleotides are TGTGCCAGCAGCTTTCGGGAACGACAGCCCCAGCATTTT. It is translated as CASSFRERQPQHF.

Regarding this clone: One junction end disagrees with the germline gene, perhaps due to a read error. This chain uses TRBV7-7 with TRBJ1-5; the D gene is possibly TRBD1 (6 bases). The CDR3 runs 16 residues. Germline V gene data show CDR1 as SSHAT and CDR2 as FNYEAQ (reference sequence). CDR3 residues: CASSAGQPYSNQPQHF. CDR3 nucleotide sequence: TGTGCTAGCAGCGCCGGACAGCCTTATAGCAATCAGCCCCAGCATTTT.

This sequence joins TRBV4-3 and TRBJ1-5, with a weak D call TRBD1 (6 bases). The CDR3 covers 15 residues. V gave up 0 bases and J gave up 4 bases, with 10 bases separating them. In germline, CDR1 is LGHNA, CDR2 YSLEER. The CDR3 loop is CASSQDGGGNQPQHF. CDR3 nucleotides: TGCGCCAGCAGCCAAGACGGAGGGGGGAATCAGCCCCAGCATTTT.

As regards this clone: Additional DNA sequences in this sample encode the identical CDR3. The CDR3 DNA sequence: TGTGCCAGCAGCCGTACGATTAGCGGGAGGGCCTACAATGAGCAGTTCTTC. As protein: CASSRTISGRAYNEQFF. The chain joins TRBV7-9 to TRBJ2-1, with 11 bases fitting TRBD2. Losses at the gene ends were 5 bases for V and 2 bases for J; bases not matched to a gene: 8. This CDR3 is 17 amino acids long. CDR1 and CDR2 (germline): SEHNR, FQNEAQ (reference sequence).